This T cell receptor (beta chain) was identified during a study of naive and memory T cell subsets. This clonotype was counted a few times. The target antigen is unknown. The CDR3 sequence is 17 residues long. The ends lost 8 bases at V and 1 base at J; junction bases unmatched: 11. Germline CDR1 MNHEY, CDR2 SMNVEV (reference sequence). Both TRBC1 and TRBC2 were covered by a beta constant-region primer of two equimolar oligonucleotides. Four rounds of PCR amplified the ligated cDNA using nested alpha and beta constant-region primers plus SP2. MiXCR, run by TCRdb on the UMI-ligation and nested PCR reads, gives a single entry per CDR3 protein. The sample carries 95,000 to 110,000 distinct CDR3 sequences, about 14% recorded once. Study outcomes and limitations: In CD4 and CD8 cells, diversity dropped from naive through EMRA. A few larger clonotypes appeared in naive repertoires, especially CD8, possibly memory cells re-expressing CD45RA.

Sequencing was carried out using naive CD8+ T cells from blood. The origin of this receptor is a human donor in good health. This rearrangement joins TRBV27 to TRBJ2-6; 7 bases line up with TRBD1. The CDR3 is CASGQASTISGANVLTF. CDR3 bases: TGTGCCAGCGGACAGGCGAGCACCATTTCTGGGGCCAACGTCCTGACTTTC.